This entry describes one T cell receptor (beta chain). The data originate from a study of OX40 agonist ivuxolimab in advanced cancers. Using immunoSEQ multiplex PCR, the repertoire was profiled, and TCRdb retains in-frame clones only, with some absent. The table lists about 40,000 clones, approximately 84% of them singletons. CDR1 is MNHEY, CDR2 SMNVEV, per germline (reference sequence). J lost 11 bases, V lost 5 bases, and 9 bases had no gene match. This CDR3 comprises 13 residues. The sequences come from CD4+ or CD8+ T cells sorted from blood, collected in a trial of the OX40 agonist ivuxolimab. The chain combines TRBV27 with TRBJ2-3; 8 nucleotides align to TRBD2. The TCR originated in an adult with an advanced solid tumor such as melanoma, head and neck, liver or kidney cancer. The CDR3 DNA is TGTGCCAGCAGTCCCCCCAGCGGGAGCATGCAGTATTTT. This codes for CASSPPSGSMQYF.